A single sample gave rise to the 4 T cell receptor beta chains below, sequenced in a study of blood T cell repertoires in COVID-19. This table comes from immunoSEQ multiplex PCR, and its TCRdb copy is limited to in-frame clones, with some not included. The sample lists roughly 280,000 clones; roughly 90% were seen once. Input material: peripheral blood. The receptors shown here come from a woman aged 45-65 years who had recovered from COVID-19.

This chain uses TRBV7-2 with TRBJ2-7, with 10 bases that match TRBD1. The CDR3 is 17 residues long. The V gene end was trimmed by 1 base and the J gene end by 3 bases; junction bases not matched to a gene: 9. Germline V gives CDR1 SGHTA, CDR2 FQGNSA. CDR3 sequence reads: CASSLGARDRGNYEQYF. The CDR3 DNA is TGTGCCAGCAGCTTAGGGGCCCGGGACAGGGGTAACTACGAGCAGTACTTC.

The V and J genes are TRBV19 and TRBJ1-1, with D possibly TRBD1 on 6 matching bases. Trimming cost V 3 bases and J 10 bases, with 18 bases left between them. The CDR3 covers 14 residues. CDR1 LNHDA and CDR2 SQIVND come from the germline V gene (reference sequence). The CDR3 loop is CASSIRGGQGAAFF. CDR3 nucleotides: TGTGCCAGTAGTATCCGGGGGGGCCAGGGCGCAGCTTTCTTT.

Notes on this clone: A read error may produce the germline difference seen at one junction end. V usage is TRBV7-2 and J usage is TRBJ2-1, with 8 positions matching TRBD2. Germline V gene data show CDR1 as SGHTA and CDR2 as FQGNSA. The CDR3 runs 13 residues. CDR3 region: CASSFTGLAHPLF. In DNA form, the CDR3 reads TGTGCCAGCAGCTTTACCGGACTAGCCCACCCACTCTTC.

This chain joins TRBV14 and TRBJ2-7; D may be TRBD2 (5 bases). CDR3 length: 14 amino acids. The ends were cut back, 0 bases at V and 3 bases at J, with 9 bases in the middle. CDR1 and CDR2 from the germline V gene are SGHDN and FVKESK. CDR3 in amino acids: CASSQDLEDYEQYF. The CDR3 coding sequence is TGTGCCAGCAGCCAAGATCTGGAGGACTACGAGCAGTACTTC.